This entry lists 12 T cell receptor beta chains sequenced from one sample in a study of cytomegalovirus exposure and HLA in healthy donors (TCRdb year 2017). The method behind the library was the immunoSEQ multiplex PCR assay. In its TCRdb copy, this immuneACCESS table keeps in-frame sequences only and misses some clones. Where compared with another copy, unresolved V genes explain less than half of these, and the others have no known cause. This sample is represented by 130,000 to 150,000 clones; about 91% of them were singletons. The ten largest clones take up 9% to 9.5% of the sample. Sequencing used PBMCs. These receptors all come from a woman aged 18-30 years in good health and CMV-seropositive.

Written as DNA, the CDR3 is TGTGCCAGCAGTTACTCGACGGACAGCTATAATTCACCCCTCCACTTT. Protein product: CASSYSTDSYNSPLHF. V is TRBV6-5 and J is TRBJ1-6; D is perhaps TRBD1 (6 bases). With 0 bases removed from V and 3 bases from J, the gap between germline ends came to 9 bases. The length of the CDR3 is 16 residues. Germline values: CDR1 MNHEY, CDR2 SVGAGI.

This chain links TRBV6-1 with TRBJ2-5, with D maybe TRBD2 (5 bases). The germline V gene has CDR1 MNHNS and CDR2 SASEGT. The CDR3 consists of 14 residues. V was cut by 6 bases and J by 5 bases, with 16 bases left in between. The CDR3 region is CASSPGGPGETQYF. The CDR3 nucleotides read TGTGCCAGCAGCCCAGGAGGCCCCGGGGAGACCCAGTACTTC.

J is TRBJ1-4 and V is TRBV6-1; 8 nucleotides line up with TRBD1. This CDR3 has 14 amino acids. J gave up 5 bases and V 8 bases, and 7 bases lay outside the gene matches. Germline CDR1 is MNHNS and CDR2 is SASEGT. CDR3: CASVQGGTNEKLFF. Here the CDR3 DNA reads TGTGCCAGCGTACAGGGGGGGACGAATGAAAAACTGTTTTTT.

V usage is TRBV7-9 and J usage is TRBJ2-5; 13 bases are a match to TRBD2. The trim removed 5 bases at V and 5 bases at J, leaving 14 bases unmatched. The CDR3 covers 18 residues. The germline gives CDR1 SEHNR, CDR2 FQNEAQ (reference sequence). In DNA, the CDR3 is TGTGCCAGCAGCCGGACTAGCGGGGGCCCCGTTTCACGTGAGACCCAGTACTTC. This sequence encodes CASSRTSGGPVSRETQYF.

The chain recombines TRBV6-5 with TRBJ1-2; a weak D match, TRBD1 (6 bases). The CDR3 extends over 13 amino acids. The ends were cut back, 4 bases at V and 4 bases at J, with 10 bases in the middle. Germline V CDR1 and CDR2: MNHEY, SVGAGI. The CDR3 is CASSSTGFYGYTF. CDR3 nucleotide sequence: TGTGCCAGCAGTTCAACAGGGTTCTATGGCTACACCTTC.

The V gene is TRBV11-2, the J gene TRBJ1-1, with 7 bases fitting TRBD1. The V and J ends lost 2 bases and 6 bases, in that order; junction bases with no gene match: 9. The CDR3 has 15 amino acids. In germline, CDR1 is SGHAT, CDR2 FQNNGV. The CDR3 DNA reads TGTGCCAGCAGCTTACTCACTGACAGGGATCCTGAAGCTTTCTTT. Its translation: CASSLLTDRDPEAFF.

V usage is TRBV21-1 and J usage is TRBJ1-2. TRBV21-1 is a listed pseudogene. The CDR3 runs to 18 residues. CDR3 loop: CASSKAWAGGENFYGYTF. The CDR3 DNA follows: TGTGCCAGCAGCAAAGCATGGGCCGGAGGGGAGAATTTCTATGGCTACACCTTC.

V gene TRBV5-3 combines with J gene TRBJ1-1, with 8 bases fitting TRBD1. TRBV5-3 belongs to the ORF category, with a function that is uncertain. V shed 2 bases and J 7 bases; nucleotides not matched to a gene: 4. The CDR3 extends over 13 amino acids. For the CDR3, the DNA is TGTGCCAGAAGCTTAAACAGGGGGGGTGAAGCTTTCTTT. Translation gives CARSLNRGGEAFF.

The gene calls are TRBV7-6 and TRBJ1-4; D is perhaps TRBD1 (5 bases). This CDR3 has 13 residues. The germline V gene has CDR1 SGHVS and CDR2 FNYEAQ. The V gene lost 6 bases and the J gene lost 3 bases, with 8 bases spanning the gap. CDR3: CASSSTANEKLFF. The CDR3 nucleotides are TGTGCCAGCAGTTCGACAGCTAATGAAAAACTGTTTTTT.

This chain uses TRBV9 with TRBJ2-5; 7 nucleotides align to TRBD2. The length of the CDR3 is 13 residues. V shed 3 bases, J shed 5 bases, and the junction held 4 bases outside the gene matches. In germline, CDR1 is SGDLS, CDR2 YYNGEE. In nucleotides, the CDR3 is TGTGCCAGCAGCGGGAGCGGGGCCGAGACCCAGTACTTC. Translated: CASSGSGAETQYF.

This clone has just one count. CDR3 loop: CASSFEGLGQETQYF. The CDR3 DNA follows: TGTGCCAGCAGCTTTGAGGGACTGGGGCAAGAGACCCAGTACTTC. This chain joins TRBV7-2 and TRBJ2-5, with D possibly TRBD2 on 6 matching bases. In germline, CDR1 is SGHTA, CDR2 FQGNSA. The CDR3 is made up of 15 amino acids. The V end lost 3 bases, the J end lost 2 bases, and 13 bases lay between the germline ends.

The J gene is TRBJ1-6, the V gene TRBV5-5; D not certain. Germline assignment: CDR1 SGHKS and CDR2 YYEKEE (reference sequence). Trimming pared 2 bases from V and 9 bases from J, leaving 12 bases between. This CDR3 has 14 residues. CDR3 DNA sequence: TGTGCCAGCAGCTTCGGTATAGGCGGTTCACCCCTCCACTTT. This encodes CASSFGIGGSPLHF.